The TCR beta chain described here comes from a study of blood T cell repertoires in COVID-19. Across the whole study: Some COVID-19 samples were acute and others convalescent; all came from the United States, Italy and Spain. Nucleic acid was either cDNA or gDNA, and it came from T cells, B-cell-depleted T cells, or PBMCs.

How the authors handled the data: Amplification from reference gene primers served as the basis for estimated nucleated cell counts. Clones were read by immunoSEQ multiplex PCR, and TCRdb kept only the in-frame ones, dropping some. V, J and clone size are those of that table, while D and trimming were read from the DNA. The sample shows approximately 210,000 clones, 65% to 90% of them seen only once. The CDR3 is 13 residues long. Germline CDR1 SGHDN, CDR2 FVKESK. Trimming took 1 base from V and 6 from J, leaving 7 bases between them. This clone was detected only a few times. The sequence derives from a human donor in a cohort sampled during active COVID-19. Sequencing was performed on peripheral blood. The chain joins TRBV14 to TRBJ1-5; D possibly corresponds to TRBD1 (5 bases). CDR3 sequence: CASSQGGAQPQHF. The CDR3 DNA reads as TGTGCCAGCAGCCAAGGTGGGGCTCAGCCCCAGCATTTT.